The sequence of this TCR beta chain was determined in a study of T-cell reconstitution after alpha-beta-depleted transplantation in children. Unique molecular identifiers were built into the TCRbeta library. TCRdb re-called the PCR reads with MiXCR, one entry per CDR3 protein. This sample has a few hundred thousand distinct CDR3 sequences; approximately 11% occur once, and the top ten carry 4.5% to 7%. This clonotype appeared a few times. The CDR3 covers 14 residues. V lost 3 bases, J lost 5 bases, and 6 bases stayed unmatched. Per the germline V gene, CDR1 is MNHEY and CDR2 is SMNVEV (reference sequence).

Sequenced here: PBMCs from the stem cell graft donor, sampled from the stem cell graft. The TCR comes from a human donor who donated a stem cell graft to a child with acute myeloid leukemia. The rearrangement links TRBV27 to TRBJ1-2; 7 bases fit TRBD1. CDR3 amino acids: CASSFQGQDYGYTF. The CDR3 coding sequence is TGTGCCAGCAGTTTCCAAGGACAGGATTATGGCTACACCTTC.